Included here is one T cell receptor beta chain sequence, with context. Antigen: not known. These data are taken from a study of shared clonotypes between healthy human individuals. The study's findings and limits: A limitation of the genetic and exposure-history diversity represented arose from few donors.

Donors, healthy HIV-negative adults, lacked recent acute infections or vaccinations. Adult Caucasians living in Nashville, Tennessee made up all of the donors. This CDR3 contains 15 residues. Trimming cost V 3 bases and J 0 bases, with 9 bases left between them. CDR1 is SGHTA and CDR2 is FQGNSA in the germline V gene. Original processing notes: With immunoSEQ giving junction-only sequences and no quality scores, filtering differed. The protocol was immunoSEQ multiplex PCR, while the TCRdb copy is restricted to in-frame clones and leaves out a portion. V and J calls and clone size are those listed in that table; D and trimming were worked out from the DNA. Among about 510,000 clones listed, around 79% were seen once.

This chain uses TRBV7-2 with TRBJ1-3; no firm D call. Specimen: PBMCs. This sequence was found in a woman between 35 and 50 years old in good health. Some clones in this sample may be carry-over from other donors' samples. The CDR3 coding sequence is TGTGCCAGCAGCTTTTCTCCTAACTCTGGAAACACCATATATTTT. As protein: CASSFSPNSGNTIYF.